One sample yielded the 21 T cell receptor beta chains listed below, sequenced in a study of T-cell reconstitution after alpha-beta-depleted transplantation in children. During its preparation, the TCRbeta library received unique molecular identifiers. From the PCR reads, TCRdb called clonotypes with MiXCR, one entry per CDR3 protein. The sample records more than 400,000 distinct CDR3 sequences, roughly 43% being singletons. The specimen was PBMCs, collected before TCRalphabeta/CD19-depleted stem cell transplant. All receptors derive from a girl under 10 years old with aplastic anemia, due to receive a stem cell transplant.

This clonotype has more than one count but fewer than ten. The chain couples TRBV9 to TRBJ2-1, with 11 nucleotides matching TRBD2. After removal of 3 bases from V and 8 bases from J, the junction contained 7 bases not matched to a gene. This CDR3 has 15 residues. CDR1 is SGDLS, CDR2 YYNGEE, per germline. The CDR3 region is CASSDSGGVGDEQFF. In nucleotides, the CDR3 is TGTGCCAGCAGCGATAGCGGGGGGGTAGGAGATGAGCAGTTCTTC. The full variable domain, its missing parts supplied by reference TRBV9 and TRBJ2-1, is DSGVTQTPKHLITATGQRVTLRCSPRSGDLSVYWYQQSLDQGLQFLIQYYNGEERAKGNILERFSAQQFPDLHSELNLSSLELGDSALYFCASSDSGGVGDEQFFGPGTRLTVL.

The chain couples TRBV2 to TRBJ2-1; D uncertain. V gave up 4 bases and J gave up 7 bases, with 14 bases separating them. Germline CDR1 SNHLY, CDR2 FYNNEI. CDR3 length: 14 residues. CDR3 residues: CASSGARSGNEQFF. The CDR3 coding sequence is TGTGCCAGCAGTGGGGCTAGGTCCGGGAATGAGCAGTTCTTC.

This clonotype was found many times. This chain uses TRBV2 with TRBJ2-1, with D maybe TRBD2 (5 bases). The V gene lost 4 bases and the J gene lost 7 bases, with 11 bases spanning the gap. CDR3 length: 13 amino acids. Germline V gene sequence: CDR1 SNHLY, CDR2 FYNNEI. CDR3 loop: CASSARTQNEQFF. The CDR3 DNA sequence: TGTGCCAGCAGTGCGCGGACTCAAAATGAGCAGTTCTTC.

The gene calls are TRBV6-5 and TRBJ2-5; TRBD2 is a possible D gene (6 bases). The ends were cut back, 2 bases at V and 5 bases at J, with 15 bases in the middle. Germline V lookup: CDR1 MNHEY, CDR2 SVGAGI. The CDR3 runs to 15 residues. CDR3 coding DNA: TGTGCCAGCAGTTACGAGAGGGACTTGGGTGAGACCCAGTACTTC. This encodes CASSYERDLGETQYF.

This clonotype was found many times. V is TRBV29-1 and J is TRBJ2-7, with D tentatively TRBD2 (5 bases). Germline lookup yields CDR1 SQVTM and CDR2 ANQGSEA. V was trimmed by 0 bases and J by 4 bases, leaving 22 bases between them. This CDR3 region has 17 residues. The CDR3 reads CSVEEPGDYPPRYEQYF. In DNA, the CDR3 is TGCAGCGTTGAAGAGCCCGGAGACTACCCTCCACGTTACGAGCAGTACTTC.

The V and J genes are TRBV24-1 and TRBJ2-3; D unclear. The V end lost 1 base, the J end lost 6 bases, and 4 bases lay between the germline ends. The CDR3 contains 12 residues. In germline, CDR1 is KGHDR, CDR2 SFDVKD. The DNA for the CDR3 is TGTGCCACCAGTGATTTTGCGGATACGCAGTATTTT. This gives the protein CATSDFADTQYF.

V is TRBV5-1 and J is TRBJ1-4, with D tentatively TRBD1 (6 bases). The germline V and J ends were trimmed by 0 bases and 6 bases, with 9 bases remaining between them. Looked up from germline, CDR1 is SGHRS and CDR2 is YFSETQ. The CDR3 runs to 14 residues. The CDR3 here is CASSLEAGDEKLFF. For the CDR3, the DNA is TGCGCCAGCAGCTTGGAGGCAGGGGATGAAAAACTGTTTTTT.

The chain carries TRBV20-1 and TRBJ1-5; 8 bases map to TRBD1. Germline lookup yields CDR1 DFQATT and CDR2 SNEGSKA (reference sequence). V lost 1 base and J lost 2; bases outside the gene matches: 7. The length of the CDR3 is 16 residues. The chain's CDR3 is CSARVAGGAGNQPQHF. The CDR3 nucleotides read TGCAGTGCTAGAGTAGCAGGGGGCGCGGGCAATCAGCCCCAGCATTTT.

The V gene is TRBV12-3 or TRBV12-4, the J gene TRBJ2-3; no clear D gene. V lost 3 bases, J lost 11 bases, and 9 bases lay in between. CDR3 length: 11 residues. CDR3 region: CASSLKSLQYF. The CDR3 coding sequence is TGTGCCAGCAGTTTGAAGAGCCTGCAGTATTTT.

In this sample, this clonotype turned up many times. The chain carries TRBV20-1 and TRBJ2-7, with D possibly called TRBD1 or TRBD2 (5 bases each). The V end lost 3 bases, the J end lost 0 bases, and 12 bases lay between the germline ends. Germline V CDR1 and CDR2: DFQATT, SNEGSKA (reference sequence). This CDR3 region has 14 residues. The CDR3 loop reads CSASTGTFSYEQYF. CDR3 coding DNA: TGCAGTGCTAGCACCGGGACGTTCTCCTACGAGCAGTACTTC.

The chain carries TRBV5-2 and TRBJ2-3; the table's TRBD1 call for D was not verified on the DNA. TRBV5-2 is a known pseudogene. The CDR3 is made up of 13 amino acids. The CDR3 bases are TGTGCCAGCCTGAGAGGGGGCAAAGATACGCAGTATTTT. Its translation is CASLRGGKDTQYF.

This clonotype came up many times. V usage is TRBV5-1 and J usage is TRBJ1-6; perhaps TRBD1 as D (6 bases). Looked up from germline, CDR1 is SGHRS and CDR2 is YFSETQ. The CDR3 length is 14 residues. V was clipped by 0 bases and J by 11 bases, with 12 bases between them. The CDR3 reads CASSLVQGETPLHF. CDR3 sequence (DNA): TGCGCCAGCAGCTTGGTACAGGGAGAGACACCCCTCCACTTT.

This chain joins TRBV7-2 and TRBJ2-7, with 9 bases fitting TRBD2. With 1 base clipped from V and 4 bases from J, the junction kept 5 bases outside the gene matches. CDR3 length equals 15 residues. Germline CDR1 is SGHTA and CDR2 is FQGNSA. As DNA, the CDR3 is TGTGCCAGCAGCTTAGTCTCTAGCGGGATGTACGAGCAGTACTTC. Encoded protein: CASSLVSSGMYEQYF. The entire variable domain, with the rest obtained from reference TRBV7-2 and TRBJ2-7, is as follows: GAGVSQSPSNKVTEKGKDVELRCDPISGHTALYWYRQSLGQGLEFLIYFQGNSAPDKSGLPSDRFSAERTGGSVSTLTIQRTQQEDSAVYLCASSLVSSGMYEQYFGPGTRLTVT.

This clonotype came up many times. The V call is TRBV7-3, the J call TRBJ2-3, with 11 nucleotides matching TRBD2. Germline CDR1 reads SGHTA; CDR2 reads FQGTGA. CDR3 length equals 17 residues. The trim removed 3 bases at V and 4 bases at J, leaving 9 bases unmatched. The chain's CDR3 is CASSLTMTSGNADTQYF. In DNA form, the CDR3 reads TGTGCCAGCAGCTTGACCATGACTAGCGGGAATGCAGATACGCAGTATTTT.

The CDR3: CASSLQWTDEQYF. The CDR3 DNA follows: TGTGCCAGCAGCCTACAATGGACTGATGAGCAGTACTTC. This sequence joins TRBV7-2 and TRBJ2-7, with D possibly being TRBD2 (5 bases). This CDR3 has 13 residues. V lost 5 bases and J 7 bases, leaving 15 bases between the germline ends. Germline loops: CDR1 SGHTA, CDR2 FQGNSA.

The J gene is TRBJ1-4, the V gene TRBV14; D might be TRBD1 (6 bases). CDR1 is SGHDN, CDR2 FVKESK, per germline. The length of the CDR3 is 15 residues. Trimming cost V 0 bases and J 8 bases, with 13 bases left between them. This CDR3 is CASSQDLAGEEKLFF. CDR3 bases: TGTGCCAGCAGCCAAGATCTGGCAGGGGAGGAAAAACTGTTTTTT.

This clonotype was seen at least ten times. The rearrangement uses TRBV11-2 and TRBJ2-7; 7 bases are shared with TRBD1. The CDR3 length is 16 residues. V lost 5 bases, J lost 2 bases, and 12 bases stayed unmatched. Germline V CDR1 and CDR2: SGHAT, FQNNGV. DNA for the CDR3: TGTGCCAGCAGCCCTTCCGCAGGGACAGCGCCCTACGAGCAGTACTTC. It yields the protein CASSPSAGTAPYEQYF.

Worth noting for this clonotype: This likely comes from a read error, as the CDR3 has no conserved phenylalanine or tryptophan at its end. The V and J genes are TRBV11-2 and TRBJ2-1; perhaps TRBD2 as D (6 bases). Deletions cut 6 bases from V and 3 bases from J, with 15 bases between. Germline V lookup: CDR1 SGHAT, CDR2 FQNNGV. The CDR3 has 15 amino acids. This chain's CDR3 is CASRHTGLHYNEQFL. CDR3 DNA: TGTGCCAGCAGACACACGGGACTCCACTACAATGAGCAGTTCCTC.

The gene calls are TRBV28 and TRBJ2-1; TRBD1 matches at 7 bases. The CDR3 runs to 15 residues. Per germline, CDR1 MDHEN and CDR2 SYDVKM. The junction had 13 bases not matched to a gene; V was cut back by 8 bases and J by 6 bases. The CDR3 bases are TGTGCCAGCGGGCCACAGGGGCCTTGGGGCAATGAGCAGTTCTTC. Encoded protein: CASGPQGPWGNEQFF.

To note about this clonotype: One base away lies a much larger clone, so this may be a sequencing read error. The chain is built from TRBV20-1 and TRBJ1-2; 8 nucleotides match TRBD1. The CDR3 runs to 15 residues. Germline CDR1 is DFQATT and CDR2 is SNEGSKA (reference sequence). The chain's CDR3 is CSATTRQGQGYGSTF. The CDR3 DNA reads as TGCAGTGCAACAACCAGACAGGGGCAGGGGTATGGCTCCACCTTC.

Only a few counts were recorded for this clonotype. For the CDR3, the DNA is TGTGCCAGCAGCCTAGACCGGGACAGGGTATCGACCCAGTACTTC. Amino acids: CASSLDRDRVSTQYF. The rearrangement joins TRBV7-2 to TRBJ2-5; 9 bases agree with TRBD1. Germline CDR1 is SGHTA and CDR2 is FQGNSA. Unmatched junction bases numbered 11, after V lost 5 bases and J lost 7 bases. The CDR3 consists of 15 residues.